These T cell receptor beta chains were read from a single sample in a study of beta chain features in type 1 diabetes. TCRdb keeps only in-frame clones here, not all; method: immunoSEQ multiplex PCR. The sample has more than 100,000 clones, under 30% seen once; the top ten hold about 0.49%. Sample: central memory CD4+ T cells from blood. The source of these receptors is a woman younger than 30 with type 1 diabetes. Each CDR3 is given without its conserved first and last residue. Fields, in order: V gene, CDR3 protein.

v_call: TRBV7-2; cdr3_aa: ASSLTLRLGQPQH
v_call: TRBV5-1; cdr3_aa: ASSTLAGETDTQY
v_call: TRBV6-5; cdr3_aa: ASSPQGSLGYT
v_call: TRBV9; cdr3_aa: ASSVVGSTDTQY
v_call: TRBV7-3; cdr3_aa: ASSLQSSPGETQY
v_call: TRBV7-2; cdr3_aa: ASSLGLLTDTQY
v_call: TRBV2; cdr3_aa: ATGQGAGDTQY
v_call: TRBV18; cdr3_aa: ASGLGVYQETQY
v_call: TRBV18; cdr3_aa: ASSPAATDTQY
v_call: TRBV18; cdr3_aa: ASSPGQNTEAF
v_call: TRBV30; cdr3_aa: ALASGRANEQF
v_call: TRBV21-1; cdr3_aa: ASSKEGPGGYGYT
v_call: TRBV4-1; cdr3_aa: ASSDPSGRANTGELF
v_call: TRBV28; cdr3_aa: ATSGSTSGRVQY
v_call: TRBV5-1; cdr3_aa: ASSLRQGRSNYNEQF
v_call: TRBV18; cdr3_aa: ASSPGTEETQY
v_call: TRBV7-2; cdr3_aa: ASRTGMVTEAF
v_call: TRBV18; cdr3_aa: ASSPDRAEAF
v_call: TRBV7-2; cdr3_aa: ASSLAVAGPYGYT